The source of this T cell receptor (beta chain) is a study of cytomegalovirus exposure and HLA in healthy donors. PCR was performed using 60 Vbeta and 13 Jbeta primers. Some clones are missing from TCRdb's copy, which holds only in-frame ones; the method was immunoSEQ multiplex PCR. Here the sample spans 150,000 to 200,000 clones, around 80% being singletons. Findings and limits, study-wide: A later examination showed that TCR association rates differed by HLA locus, with DRB1 most and HLA-C fewest. Earlier findings revealed that most TCR beta V segments proved productive either about 87% or about 30% of the time.

A word on this clone: The antigen is undetermined.

Germline V lookup: CDR1 LNHNV, CDR2 YYDKDF (reference sequence). V gave up 4 bases and J gave up 10 bases, with 19 bases separating them. CDR3 length: 15 residues. Healthy bone marrow donors made up the donors. Nominally healthy donors were sampled, though unrecorded immune exposures were likely. The source material was PBMCs. The chain carries TRBV15 and TRBJ2-2; a weak D match, TRBD1 (6 bases). The TCR was taken from a woman between 18 and 29 years old in good health and CMV-seropositive. Written as DNA, the CDR3 is TGTGCCACCAGCACTGCTCAGGACAGCCAAGAGGAGCTGTTTTTT. This translates into CATSTAQDSQEELFF.